This TCR beta chain was identified during a study of T-cell memory formation after mild COVID-19. Study information: TCR clusters mostly belonged to single donors.

Findings and limits, study-wide: Shrinking CD4+ clones were chiefly CM and EM; CD8+ ones were chiefly EMRA. Among clones contracting day 15 to 85, CD4/CD8 was balanced, whereas later expanders leaned CD4+.

V was pared by 3 bases and J by 9 bases, with 12 bases between. The germline V gene encodes CDR1 SEHNR and CDR2 FQNEAQ (reference sequence). This CDR3 is 13 amino acids long. MiXCR was run by TCRdb on the 5' RACE reads, yielding one entry per CDR3 protein. In the table there are 350,000 or so distinct CDR3 sequences, 20% of which are singletons. For this clonotype: The antigen remains undetermined.

The sequence was obtained from a young man who had mild COVID-19 (a few samples of this study predate the infection). Cell type and time point are not known. The material sequenced was PBMCs or a T cell subset sorted from them (not recorded which). The chain carries TRBV7-9 and TRBJ1-3; no clear D. The CDR3 DNA follows: TGTGCCAGCAGCTTGCCCCCGGTGGTCACCATATATTTT. It encodes CASSLPPVVTIYF.